This T cell receptor (beta chain) was documented in a study of CD8+ T cells in alopecia areata. Background on the study: The approximately 6-11-week-old female C3H/HeJ mice were given skin taken from approximately 6-12-month-old C3H/HeJ graft donors that had spontaneous alopecia.

This clone has only a few counts. Its antigen is not identified. The listed genes are named as in mouse. The read ends 4 residues before the CDR3 terminus; that terminus is restored from the germline J gene. RNA extraction and reverse transcription yielded cDNA as sequencing template. TCRdb's copy holds only in-frame clones and misses some; the assay was immunoSEQ multiplex PCR. The repertoire shows about 270,000 clones, none seen only once; the top ten take about 1.1%. Sorting of pooled cutaneous lymph node cells used CD4, CD8alpha, NKG2D, NKG2ACE and other markers. CDR3 size: 12 residues. Germline assignment: CDR1 FNHDT and CDR2 SITEND (reference sequence). The V end was cut by 5 bases, the J end by 3 bases, with 7 bases between. Study-level results: Normal skin's resident alphabeta T cells are also sequenced in scalp samples. Higher clonality than in normal scalp was seen in lesional scalp, especially alopecia totalis/universalis.

The rearrangement uses TRBV19 and TRBJ2-3; maybe TRBD1 (5 bases). The material sequenced was CD4+ T cells sorted from a lymph node. The TCR sequence derives from a C3H/HeJ mouse with alopecia areata. The strain bears MHC haplotype H2-k. Incomplete CDR3 DNA: TGTGCCAGCAGGGACAAAGCAGAA. It translates to CASRDKAE. The whole CDR3 protein reads CASRDKAETLYF.